Below, 19 T cell receptor beta chains from the same sample are listed, as sequenced in a study of T cells expressing NK-cell markers. TCRdb reanalyzed the 5' RACE reads and collapses them to one entry per CDR3 protein, without DNA. The sample totals almost 450,000 distinct CDR3 sequences. Material: blood T cells: a sorted CD56 or NKG2C T cell subset, CD4+ or CD8+ T cells, or bulk PBMC T cells (not recorded which). Every receptor here comes from a woman between 18 and 70 years old in good health.

The V gene is TRBV2, the J gene TRBJ1-1; TCRdb names TRBD1, which stays unverified in the absence of DNA. Germline CDR1 SNHLY, CDR2 FYNNEI. CDR3 length equals 16 residues. CDR3 region: CASSEVPGDMNTEAFF.

This rearrangement joins TRBV4-2 to TRBJ2-7; TCRdb indicates TRBD1, and absent DNA this call remains unverified. There are 13 residues in the CDR3. Germline V gives CDR1 LGHNA, CDR2 YNFKEQ. The CDR3 sequence is CASSSGQNYEQYF.

The genes are TRBV19 and TRBJ2-1; TCRdb's assignment of TRBD2 cannot be checked, as there is no DNA. The CDR3 spans 13 residues. The germline gives CDR1 LNHDA, CDR2 SQIVND (reference sequence). The CDR3 loop reads CASSTGLVDEQFF.

The chain couples TRBV12-5 to TRBJ2-1; TCRdb designates TRBD1, a call that cannot be tested without DNA. The CDR3 sequence is 17 residues long. Germline lookup yields CDR1 LGHNT and CDR2 FRNRAP. The CDR3 protein is CASGLVLGQEKDNEQFF.

This chain links TRBV4-3 with TRBJ1-5; TCRdb selects TRBD1, and the lack of DNA leaves this call unchecked. Germline CDR1 is LGHNA and CDR2 is YSLEER. The CDR3 is 15 residues long. CDR3 loop: CASSQGTGINQPQHF.

This sequence joins TRBV29-1 and TRBJ2-3. The CDR3 spans 12 residues. Germline assignment: CDR1 SQVTM and CDR2 ANQGSEA. CDR3 residues: CSVDGSTDTQYF.

This sequence joins TRBV5-1 and TRBJ2-2; TCRdb designates TRBD2, a call that cannot be tested without DNA. The CDR3 runs 15 residues. Germline V gives CDR1 SGHRS, CDR2 YFSETQ. The CDR3: CASSSLAGNTGELFF.

The V gene is TRBV7-8, the J gene TRBJ2-7; TCRdb's assignment of TRBD1 cannot be checked, as there is no DNA. The CDR3 consists of 17 residues. Germline CDR1 SGHVS, CDR2 FQNEAQ. This chain's CDR3 is CASSLVSSGRNSYEQYF. Together with reference TRBV7-8 and TRBJ2-7, the CDR3 gives the full variable domain: GAGVSQSPRYKVAKRGQDVALRCDPISGHVSLFWYQQALGQGPEFLTYFQNEAQLDKSGLPSDRFFAERPEGSVSTLKIQRTQQEDSAVYLCASSLVSSGRNSYEQYFGPGTRLTVT.

This sequence joins TRBV4-2 and TRBJ1-6; the TCRdb call, TRBD1, lacks DNA for checking. Germline assignment: CDR1 LGHNA and CDR2 YNFKEQ. This CDR3 is 19 amino acids long. The CDR3 here is CASSQAAGQDIFYPSPLHF.

This rearrangement joins TRBV12-3 or TRBV12-4 to TRBJ2-5. The CDR3 has 11 residues. CDR3 loop: CASSAQETQYF.

The chain links TRBV7-9 to TRBJ1-1; as DNA is missing, the TRBD1 call by TCRdb cannot be tested. CDR3 length: 12 residues. Germline V lookup: CDR1 SEHNR, CDR2 FQNEAQ (reference sequence). This CDR3 is CASSRGAAEAFF. Supplemented by reference TRBV7-9 and TRBJ1-1, the full variable domain reads DTGVSQNPRHKITKRGQNVTFRCDPISEHNRLYWYRQTLGQGPEFLTYFQNEAQLEKSRLLSDRFSAERPKGSFSTLEIQRTEQGDSAMYLCASSRGAAEAFFGQGTRLTVV.

The V gene is TRBV12-3 or TRBV12-4, the J gene TRBJ2-1; TCRdb reports TRBD1, a call that lacks DNA to check it against. The CDR3 is made up of 15 amino acids. The CDR3 is CASSRSGGGYNEQFF.

The chain has TRBV4-3 and TRBJ2-1; TCRdb picks TRBD1, but there is no DNA to check that call. Looked up from germline, CDR1 is LGHNA and CDR2 is YSLEER. This CDR3 region has 17 residues. This chain's CDR3 is CASSQDDSRLSYNEQFF.

V and J are TRBV27 and TRBJ2-1. CDR3 length equals 11 residues. CDR1 is MNHEY and CDR2 is SMNVEV in the germline V gene (reference sequence). The CDR3: CAIHLGVEQFF.

CDR3 region: CASQRPPSYEQYF. The V call is TRBV7-2, the J call TRBJ2-7; no DNA is available, so the TRBD2 call from TCRdb remains unchecked. Germline V gene lookup returns CDR1 SGHTA and CDR2 FQGNSA. There are 13 residues in the CDR3.

The chain combines TRBV5-1 with TRBJ2-1. Germline V lookup: CDR1 SGHRS, CDR2 YFSETQ. This CDR3 is 14 amino acids long. The CDR3 is CASSSSTLSNEQFF.

This chain joins TRBV15 and TRBJ2-7; TCRdb's D gene call, TRBD1, goes unchecked for lack of DNA. The CDR3 has 15 amino acids. Germline CDR1 LNHNV, CDR2 YYDKDF (reference sequence). CDR3 loop: CATSPDRGHSYEQYF.

Here the CDR3 reads CASSGPTGGTNTGELFF. V is TRBV5-5 and J is TRBJ2-2; lacking DNA, the TRBD1 call made by TCRdb goes unchecked. Germline V lookup: CDR1 SGHKS, CDR2 YYEKEE (reference sequence). CDR3 size: 17 residues.

The chain carries TRBV5-4 and TRBJ2-5; the D gene TCRdb calls, TRBD1, cannot be checked with no DNA. The CDR3 has 14 residues. From germline, CDR1 is SGHNT and CDR2 YYREEE (reference sequence). The CDR3 sequence is CASSFGQGQETQYF.